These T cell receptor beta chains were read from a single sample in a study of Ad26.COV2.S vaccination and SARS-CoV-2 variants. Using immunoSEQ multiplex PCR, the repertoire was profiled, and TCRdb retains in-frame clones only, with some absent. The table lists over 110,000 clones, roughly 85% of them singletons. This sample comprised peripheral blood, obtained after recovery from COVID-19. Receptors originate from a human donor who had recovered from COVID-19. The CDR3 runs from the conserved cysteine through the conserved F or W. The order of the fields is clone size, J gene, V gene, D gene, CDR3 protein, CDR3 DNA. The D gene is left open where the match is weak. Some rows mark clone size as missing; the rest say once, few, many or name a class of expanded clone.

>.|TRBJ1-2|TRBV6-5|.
CASTLGGKRGYTF
TGTGCCAGCACCCTAGGGGGGAAGCGGGGCTACACCTTC
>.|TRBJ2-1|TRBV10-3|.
CAISEVLDEQFF
TGTGCCATCAGTGAAGTTTTGGATGAGCAGTTCTTC
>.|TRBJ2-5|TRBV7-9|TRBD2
CASSLSSGGETQYF
TGTGCCAGCAGCTTGTCTAGCGGAGGAGAGACCCAGTACTTC
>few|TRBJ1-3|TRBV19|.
CASIPSKGNTIYF
TGTGCCAGTATTCCATCGAAAGGAAACACCATATATTTT
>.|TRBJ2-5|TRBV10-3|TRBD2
CASGGTKQETQYF
TGTGCCAGCGGGGGAACAAAGCAAGAGACCCAGTACTTC
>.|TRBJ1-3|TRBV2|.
CASRSFLSGNTIYF
TGTGCCAGCAGAAGTTTCCTCTCTGGAAACACCATATATTTT
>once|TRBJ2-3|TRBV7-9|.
CASSWPRQGGGSDTQYF
TGTGCCAGCAGCTGGCCCCGACAGGGCGGAGGGTCAGATACGCAGTATTTT
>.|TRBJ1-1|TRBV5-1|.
CASSLSGGTEAFF
TGCGCCAGCAGCTTGTCGGGGGGCACTGAAGCTTTCTTT
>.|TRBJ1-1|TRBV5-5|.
CASSSGLQNTEAFF
TGTGCCAGCAGCTCGGGACTCCAAAACACTGAAGCTTTCTTT
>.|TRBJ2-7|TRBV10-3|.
CAISPDINYEQYF
TGTGCCATCAGTCCCGACATCAACTACGAGCAGTACTTC
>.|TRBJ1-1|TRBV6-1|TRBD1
CASSEGSYGQGDTEAFF
TGTGCCAGCAGTGAAGGTAGTTATGGACAGGGAGACACTGAAGCTTTCTTT
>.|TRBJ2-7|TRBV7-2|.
CASSLVAGLAYEQYF
TGTGCCAGCAGCTTAGTGGCGGGACTTGCCTACGAGCAGTACTTC
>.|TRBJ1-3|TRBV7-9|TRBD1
CASSSPRDRALSGNTIYF
TGTGCCAGCAGCTCGCCTCGGGACAGGGCCTTATCTGGAAACACCATATATTTT
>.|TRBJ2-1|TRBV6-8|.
CASSYWQGHSYNEQFF
TGTGCCAGCAGTTACTGGCAGGGGCACTCCTACAATGAGCAGTTCTTC
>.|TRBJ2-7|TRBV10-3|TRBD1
CAISVGTGGYEQYF
TGTGCCATCAGTGTCGGGACAGGGGGCTACGAGCAGTACTTC
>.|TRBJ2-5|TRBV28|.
CASSPSRGYQETQYF
TGTGCCAGCAGTCCCTCGAGGGGTTACCAAGAGACCCAGTACTTC
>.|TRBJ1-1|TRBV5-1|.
CASSFGWGPTNTEAFF
TGCGCCAGCAGCTTTGGTTGGGGCCCAACGAACACTGAAGCTTTCTTT
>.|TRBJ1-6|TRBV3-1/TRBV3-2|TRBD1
CASSLTGQGSPLHF
TGTGCCAGCAGCTTGACGGGACAGGGTTCACCCCTCCACTTT
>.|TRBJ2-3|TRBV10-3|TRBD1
CAIRPEGQGLADTQYF
TGTGCCATCAGGCCCGAGGGACAGGGCCTCGCAGATACGCAGTATTTT
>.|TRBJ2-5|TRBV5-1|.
CASSLGREKETQYF
TGCGCCAGCAGCTTGGGCAGGGAAAAGGAGACCCAGTACTTC
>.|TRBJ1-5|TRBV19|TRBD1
CASSNMGQISNQPQHF
TGTGCCAGTAGTAACATGGGACAGATAAGCAATCAGCCCCAGCATTTT
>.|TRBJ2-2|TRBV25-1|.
CASSESPTGSTGELFF
TGTGCCAGCAGTGAGTCTCCAACAGGGAGCACCGGGGAGCTGTTTTTT
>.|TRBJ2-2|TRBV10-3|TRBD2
CAISPSGGHGGELFF
TGTGCCATCAGTCCTAGCGGGGGGCACGGCGGGGAGCTGTTTTTT
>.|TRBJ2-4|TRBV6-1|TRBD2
CASSEGGGAKNIQYF
TGTGCCAGCAGTGAAGGCGGGGGAGCCAAAAACATTCAGTACTTC
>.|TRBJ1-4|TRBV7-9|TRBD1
CASSLSQGGAAGEKLFF
TGTGCCAGCAGCTTATCCCAGGGGGGGGCCGCTGGTGAAAAACTGTTTTTT
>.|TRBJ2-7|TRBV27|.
CASSTGASSYEQYF
TGTGCCAGCAGTACGGGGGCGAGCTCCTACGAGCAGTACTTC
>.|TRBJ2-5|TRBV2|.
CASSSTNFETQYF
TGTGCCAGCAGCTCGACTAATTTTGAGACCCAGTACTTC
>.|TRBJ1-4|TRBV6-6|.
CASSYEVSEKLFF
TGTGCCAGCAGTTACGAAGTCTCAGAAAAACTGTTTTTT
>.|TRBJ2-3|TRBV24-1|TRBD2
CATSDAGGTDTQYF
TGTGCCACCAGTGATGCGGGGGGCACAGATACGCAGTATTTT
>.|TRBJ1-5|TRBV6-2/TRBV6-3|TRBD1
CASSYTGQTLYSNQPQHF
TGTGCCAGCAGTTACACGGGACAGACACTTTATAGCAATCAGCCCCAGCATTTT
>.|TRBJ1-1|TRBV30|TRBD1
CAWSFRQGRWQAFF
TGTGCCTGGAGCTTCCGACAGGGGCGATGGCAAGCTTTCTTT
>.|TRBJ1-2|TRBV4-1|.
CASSQIAGGNYGYTF
TGCGCCAGCAGCCAAATAGCAGGCGGGAACTATGGCTACACCTTC
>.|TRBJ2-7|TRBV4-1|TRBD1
CASSPGQGRSSIYEQYF
TGCGCCAGCAGCCCGGGACAGGGAAGAAGCTCAATCTACGAGCAGTACTTC
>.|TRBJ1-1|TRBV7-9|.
CASSLVGNTEAFF
TGTGCCAGCAGCTTAGTCGGGAACACTGAAGCTTTCTTT
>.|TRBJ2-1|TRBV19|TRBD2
CASSNPGGSYNEQFF
TGTGCCAGTAGTAACCCGGGGGGTTCCTACAATGAGCAGTTCTTC
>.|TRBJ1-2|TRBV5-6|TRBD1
CASIQHTGTGFMSDGYTF
TGTGCCAGCATCCAACATACCGGGACAGGCTTCATGAGCGATGGCTACACCTTC
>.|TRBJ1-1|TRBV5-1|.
CASGPGSANTEAFF
TGCGCCAGCGGTCCCGGGTCAGCAAACACTGAAGCTTTCTTT
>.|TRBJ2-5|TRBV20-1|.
CSAGPKETQYF
TGCAGTGCTGGCCCTAAGGAGACCCAGTACTTC
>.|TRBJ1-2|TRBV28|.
CASSRQYGYTF
TGTGCCAGCAGTCGCCAATATGGCTACACCTTC
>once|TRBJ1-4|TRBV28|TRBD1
CASSNRGDINEKLFF
TGTGCCAGCAGTAACAGGGGGGACATTAATGAAAAACTGTTTTTT
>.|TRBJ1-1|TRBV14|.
CASSQSYRVNTEAFF
TGTGCCAGCAGCCAATCATACAGGGTGAACACTGAAGCTTTCTTT
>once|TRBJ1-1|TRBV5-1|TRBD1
CASSVTGGALDTEAFF
TGCGCCAGCAGCGTAACAGGGGGCGCGTTGGACACTGAAGCTTTCTTT
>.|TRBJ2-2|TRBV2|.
CASTKTDVSGELFF
TGTGCCAGCACCAAGACCGACGTATCCGGGGAGCTGTTTTTT
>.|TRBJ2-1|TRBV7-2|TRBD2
CASSLSGGFNEQFF
TGTGCCAGCAGCTTATCCGGGGGGTTCAATGAGCAGTTCTTC
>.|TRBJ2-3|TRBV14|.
CASSQRDATQYF
TGTGCCAGCAGCCAAAGGGACGCTACGCAGTATTTT
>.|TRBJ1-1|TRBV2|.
CTSKWVGRNTEAFF
TGTACCAGCAAATGGGTGGGACGGAACACTGAAGCTTTCTTT
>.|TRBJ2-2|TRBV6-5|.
CASSFNSGPRELFF
TGTGCCAGCAGCTTCAACTCCGGGCCACGGGAGCTGTTTTTT
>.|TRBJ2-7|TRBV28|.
CASSSAYEQYF
TGTGCCAGCAGTTCGGCCTACGAGCAGTACTTC
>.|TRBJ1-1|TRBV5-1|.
CASSVYGPLRTEAFF
TGCGCCAGCAGCGTGTATGGGCCCCTGCGCACTGAAGCTTTCTTT
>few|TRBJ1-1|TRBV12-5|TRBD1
CASGRDSEAFF
TGTGCTAGTGGTCGGGACAGTGAAGCTTTCTTT
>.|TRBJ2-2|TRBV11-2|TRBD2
CASSLEMISGISLTGELFF
TGTGCCAGCAGCTTAGAAATGATTAGCGGGATTTCTCTCACCGGGGAGCTGTTTTTT
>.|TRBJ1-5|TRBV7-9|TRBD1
CASSSGQGTKPQHF
TGTGCCAGCAGCAGCGGACAGGGAACTAAGCCCCAGCATTTT
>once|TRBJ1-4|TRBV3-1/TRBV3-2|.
CASSPRTQNEKLFF
TGTGCCAGCAGCCCAAGAACCCAAAATGAAAAACTGTTTTTT
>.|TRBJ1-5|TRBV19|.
CASSYSPGQPQHF
TGTGCCAGTAGTTATTCTCCCGGTCAGCCCCAGCATTTT
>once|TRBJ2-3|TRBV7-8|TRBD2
CASNKVPLAGGHSFTDTQYF
TGTGCCAGCAACAAAGTCCCACTAGCGGGGGGGCATAGCTTCACAGATACGCAGTATTTT